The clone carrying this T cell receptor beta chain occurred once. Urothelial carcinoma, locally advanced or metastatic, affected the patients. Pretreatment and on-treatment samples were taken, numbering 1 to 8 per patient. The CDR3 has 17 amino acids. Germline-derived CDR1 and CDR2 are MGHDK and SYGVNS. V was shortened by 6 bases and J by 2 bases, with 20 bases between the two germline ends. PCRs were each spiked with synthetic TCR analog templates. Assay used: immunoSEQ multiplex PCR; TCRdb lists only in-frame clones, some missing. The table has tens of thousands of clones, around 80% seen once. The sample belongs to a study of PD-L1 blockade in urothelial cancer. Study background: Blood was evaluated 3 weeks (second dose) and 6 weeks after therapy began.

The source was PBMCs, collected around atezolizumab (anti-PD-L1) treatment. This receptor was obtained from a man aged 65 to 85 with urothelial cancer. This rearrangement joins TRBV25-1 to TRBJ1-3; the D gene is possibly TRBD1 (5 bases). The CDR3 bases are TGTGCCAGCAGCGCAATGGGGGGAGCAGGCCCTGGAAACACCATATATTTT. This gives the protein CASSAMGGAGPGNTIYF.